The sample holds many counts of the clone carrying this T cell receptor beta chain. The data originate from a study of regulatory T cells in long-lasting Graves disease. Library construction for TCR beta used iRepertoire HTBI primers and Arm-PCR of CDR3 regions. TCRdb reprocessed the multiplex PCR reads via MiXCR and lists one record per CDR3 protein. The profile covers 350,000 to 450,000 distinct CDR3 sequences, with approximately 15% appearing a single time and about 7.6% taken by the ten largest. Germline assignment: CDR1 SNHLY and CDR2 FYNNEI. This CDR3 has 13 residues. V gave up 2 bases and J gave up 8 bases, with 10 bases separating them. Time point of the sample: newly diagnosed GD, antithyroid drugs for less than 3 months. PBMC RNA was the source of the TCR library. Separately, the same data were catalogued under a study of T cells in Graves' hyperthyroidism and ophthalmopathy.

The sample consisted of peripheral blood mononuclear cells (PBMCs), taken at new diagnosis, from a patient treated with antithyroid drugs. V and J are TRBV2 and TRBJ2-1; D is unresolved. The receptor's source is a woman in her forties with Graves disease. CDR3 loop: CASSEILSDEQFF. CDR3 in DNA: TGTGCCAGCAGTGAAATTCTGAGCGATGAGCAGTTCTTC.